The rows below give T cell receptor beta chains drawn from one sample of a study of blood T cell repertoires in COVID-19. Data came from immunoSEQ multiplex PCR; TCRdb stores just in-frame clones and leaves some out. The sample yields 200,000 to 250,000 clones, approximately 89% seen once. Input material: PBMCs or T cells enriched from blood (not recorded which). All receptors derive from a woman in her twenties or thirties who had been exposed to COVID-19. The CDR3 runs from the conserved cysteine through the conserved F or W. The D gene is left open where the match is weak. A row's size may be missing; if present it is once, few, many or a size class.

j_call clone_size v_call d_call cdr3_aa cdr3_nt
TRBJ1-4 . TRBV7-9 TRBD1 CASSTVPRDRGVEKLFF TGTGCCAGCAGCACCGTCCCCCGGGACAGGGGAGTTGAAAAACTGTTTTTT
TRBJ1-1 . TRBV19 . CASTPTSLNTEAFF TGTGCCAGTACCCCAACAAGTTTGAACACTGAAGCTTTCTTT
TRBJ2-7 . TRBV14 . CASSQEGEDEQYF TGTGCCAGCAGCCAAGAAGGGGAGGACGAGCAGTACTTC
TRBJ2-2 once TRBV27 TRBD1 CASSPWQGARELFF TGTGCCAGCAGTCCCTGGCAGGGGGCCCGGGAGCTGTTTTTT
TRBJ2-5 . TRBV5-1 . CASSLAYSGDDQETQYF TGCGCCAGCAGCTTGGCCTATTCGGGGGATGATCAAGAGACCCAGTACTTC
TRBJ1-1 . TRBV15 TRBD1 CATSREGGLANTEAFF TGTGCCACCAGCAGAGAAGGGGGCTTGGCGAACACTGAAGCTTTCTTT
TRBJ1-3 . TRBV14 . CASSQDLPTVQSGNTIYF TGTGCCAGCAGCCAAGATCTCCCGACAGTCCAATCTGGAAACACCATATATTTT
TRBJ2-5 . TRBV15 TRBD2 CATSRDGLAGVIQETQYF TGTGCCACCAGCAGAGATGGACTAGCGGGAGTAATACAAGAGACCCAGTACTTC
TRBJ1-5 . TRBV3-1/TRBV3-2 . CASSQDPGYNQPQHF TGTGCCAGCAGCCAAGACCCAGGGTACAATCAGCCCCAGCATTTT
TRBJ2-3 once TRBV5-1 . CASSLETRTDTQYF TGCGCCAGCAGCTTGGAGACTCGTACAGATACGCAGTATTTT
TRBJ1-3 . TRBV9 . CASSDLGLSGNTIYF TGTGCCAGCAGCGATCTTGGGCTCTCTGGAAACACCATATATTTT
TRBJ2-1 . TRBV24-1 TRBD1 CATSDPRTGVYNEQFF TGTGCCACCAGTGATCCTAGGACAGGGGTTTACAATGAGCAGTTCTTC
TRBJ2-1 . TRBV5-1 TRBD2 CASSLGGRLAGGPDNEQFF TGCGCCAGCAGCTTGGGGGGGCGACTAGCGGGAGGCCCAGACAATGAGCAGTTCTTC
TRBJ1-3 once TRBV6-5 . CASDSRSGNTIYF TGTGCCAGCGACAGCCGTTCTGGAAACACCATATATTTT
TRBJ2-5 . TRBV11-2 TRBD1 CASSIAQGAREETQYF TGTGCCAGCAGTATTGCCCAGGGGGCACGGGAAGAGACCCAGTACTTC
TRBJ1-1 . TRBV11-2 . CASSFSVSAEAFF TGTGCCAGCAGCTTTTCGGTGTCCGCTGAAGCTTTCTTT
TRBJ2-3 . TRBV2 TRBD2 CASRDLAVGGTDTQYF TGTGCCAGCAGAGATCTAGCGGTGGGGGGCACAGATACGCAGTATTTT
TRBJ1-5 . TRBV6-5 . CASSSLLGQPQHF TGTGCCAGCAGTTCCCTACTAGGGCAGCCCCAGCATTTT
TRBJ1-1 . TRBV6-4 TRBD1 CASSPTGGEAEAFF TGTGCCAGCAGTCCAACAGGGGGGGAGGCTGAAGCTTTCTTT
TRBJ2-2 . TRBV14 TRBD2 CASSLYDLLAGVQTGELFF TGTGCCAGCAGCCTCTATGACCTACTAGCGGGAGTACAGACCGGGGAGCTGTTTTTT
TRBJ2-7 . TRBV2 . CASRKTGFELYEQYF TGTGCCAGCAGGAAAACAGGGTTTGAACTTTACGAGCAGTACTTC
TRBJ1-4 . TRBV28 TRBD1 CASRDRARNEKLFF TGTGCCAGCAGGGACAGGGCCCGTAATGAAAAACTGTTTTTT
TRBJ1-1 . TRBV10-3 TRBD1 CAISDLGTGAATEAFF TGTGCCATCAGTGACCTCGGGACAGGGGCAGCCACTGAAGCTTTCTTT
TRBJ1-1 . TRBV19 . CASSILITGYLGTEAFF TGTGCCAGTAGTATTCTGATAACAGGGTATTTGGGCACTGAAGCTTTCTTT
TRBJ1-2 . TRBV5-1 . CASSLGPGDPYGYTF TGCGCCAGCAGCTTAGGGCCAGGGGATCCCTATGGCTACACCTTC
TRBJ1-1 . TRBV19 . CASKVGEVGTEAFF TGTGCCAGTAAAGTGGGGGAGGTAGGCACTGAAGCTTTCTTT
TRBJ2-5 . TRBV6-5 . CASSYELAGLETQYF TGTGCCAGCAGTTACGAATTAGCAGGGTTGGAGACCCAGTACTTC
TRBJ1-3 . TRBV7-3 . CASSLTGTTGNTIYF TGTGCCAGCAGCTTGACCGGGACTACTGGAAACACCATATATTTT
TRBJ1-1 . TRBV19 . CASSTYREGTEAFF TGTGCCAGTAGTACCTACAGGGAGGGCACTGAAGCTTTCTTT
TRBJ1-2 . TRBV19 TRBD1 CASVNAGTGLGYTF TGTGCTTCTGTAAACGCCGGGACAGGGTTGGGCTACACCTTC
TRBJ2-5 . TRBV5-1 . CASSFHQETQYF TGCGCCAGCAGCTTTCATCAAGAGACCCAGTACTTC
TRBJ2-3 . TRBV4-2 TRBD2 CASSQPTGLAGEGVTDTQYF TGTGCCAGCAGCCAACCGACAGGACTAGCGGGAGAGGGAGTCACAGATACGCAGTATTTT
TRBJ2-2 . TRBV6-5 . CASSFKRLTGELFF TGTGCCAGCAGTTTTAAGCGGCTAACCGGGGAGCTGTTTTTT
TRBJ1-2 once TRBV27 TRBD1 CASSYGTGTINYGYTF TGTGCCAGCAGTTACGGGACAGGGACAATAAACTATGGCTACACCTTC
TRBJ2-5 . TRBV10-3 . CAISESINLLVETQYF TGTGCCATCAGTGAGTCGATAAACTTGTTGGTGGAGACCCAGTACTTC
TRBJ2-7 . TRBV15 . CATSSRRGSYEQYF TGTGCCACCAGCAGCAGAAGGGGTTCCTACGAGCAGTACTTC
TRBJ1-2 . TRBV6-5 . CASRPRGANYGYTF TGTGCCAGCAGGCCCAGGGGAGCTAACTATGGCTACACCTTC
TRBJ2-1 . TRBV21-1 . CASASRTGGCLYNEQFF TGTGCCAGCGCTTCCCGGACAGGGGGCTGTCTCTACAATGAGCAGTTCTTC
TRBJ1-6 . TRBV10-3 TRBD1 CAIRAVGTVHSPLHF TGTGCCATCAGGGCGGTCGGGACAGTTCATTCACCCCTCCACTTT
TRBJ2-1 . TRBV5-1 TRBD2 CASSLEPTSGYNEQFF TGCGCCAGCAGCTTGGAACCGACTAGCGGTTACAATGAGCAGTTCTTC
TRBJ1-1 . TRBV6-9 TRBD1 CASSRQGQGDTEAFF TGTGCCAGCAGTCGCCAAGGACAGGGGGACACTGAAGCTTTCTTT
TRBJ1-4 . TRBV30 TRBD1 CAWSVGQGGKLFF TGTGCCTGGAGTGTTGGACAGGGCGGAAAACTGTTTTTT
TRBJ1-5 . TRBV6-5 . CASLVLQGNQPQHF TGTGCCAGCCTTGTCTTACAGGGCAATCAGCCCCAGCATTTT
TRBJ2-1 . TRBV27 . CASSNRVRGEQFF TGTGCCAGCAGTAACCGTGTTAGAGGTGAGCAGTTCTTC
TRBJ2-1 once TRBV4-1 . CASSQDGGSLVNEQFF TGCGCCAGCAGCCAAGATGGTGGGAGTCTCGTCAATGAGCAGTTCTTC
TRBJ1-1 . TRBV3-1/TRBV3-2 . CASSPFNTGPMNTEAFF TGTGCCAGCAGCCCCTTTAACACAGGGCCTATGAACACTGAAGCTTTCTTT
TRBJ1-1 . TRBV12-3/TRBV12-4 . CASSFDIEAFF TGTGCCAGCAGTTTTGACATTGAAGCTTTCTTT
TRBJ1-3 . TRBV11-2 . CASSLGSGRSGNTIYF TGTGCCAGCAGCTTAGGGTCTGGCAGGTCTGGAAACACCATATATTTT
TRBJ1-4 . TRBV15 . CATSSSHEGVPNEKLFF TGTGCCACCAGCAGTTCCCACGAGGGGGTCCCAAATGAAAAACTGTTTTTT
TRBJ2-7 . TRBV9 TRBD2 CASSPRPGLAGSDEQYF TGTGCCAGCAGCCCGAGACCGGGACTAGCGGGAAGCGACGAGCAGTACTTC
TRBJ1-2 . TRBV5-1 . CASSLAGGRGDGYTF TGCGCCAGCAGCTTGGCGGGGGGCAGAGGGGATGGCTACACCTTC
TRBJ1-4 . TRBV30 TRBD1 CAWSTGQTTNEKLFF TGTGCCTGGAGTACGGGACAGACAACTAATGAAAAACTGTTTTTT
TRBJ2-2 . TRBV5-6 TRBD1 CASRRDRNTGELFF TGTGCCAGCAGACGGGACAGGAACACCGGGGAGCTGTTTTTT
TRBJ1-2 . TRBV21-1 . CASRKGPRGNYGYTF TGTGCCAGCAGAAAAGGTCCCAGGGGGAACTATGGCTACACCTTC